Listed below are T cell receptor beta chains from one sample, sequenced in a study of control samples from healthy donors and cancer patients. Repertoires were generated with immunoSEQ multiplex PCR, while TCRdb's copy carries only in-frame clones and drops some. Among about 130,000 clones listed, just over 90% were seen once. Input material: PBMCs. These receptors all stem from a man aged 50 to 60 with head and neck cancer. The CDR3 runs from the conserved cysteine through the conserved F or W. D genes are given only for firm matches. Rows may omit the clone size; those that give it use once, few, many or a size class.

J: TRBJ1-2
size: -
V: TRBV10-3
D: TRBD1
DNA: TGTGCCATCAGTGAGAGACAGGGCATGGATGGCTACACCTTC
CDR3: CAISERQGMDGYTF

J: TRBJ1-1
size: -
V: TRBV6-1
D: TRBD1
DNA: TGTGCCAGCAGTGAATCGGACAGGGTGCTCAGGCCAGTCGAAGCTTTCTTT
CDR3: CASSESDRVLRPVEAFF

J: TRBJ1-2
size: -
V: TRBV5-1
D: -
DNA: TGCGCCAGCAGCTTGGATCAAGGGAGCTATGGCTACACCTTC
CDR3: CASSLDQGSYGYTF

J: TRBJ2-2
size: -
V: TRBV18
D: -
DNA: TGTGCCAGCTCACCACTGGGTATGAACACCGGGGAGCTGTTTTTT
CDR3: CASSPLGMNTGELFF

J: TRBJ2-2
size: -
V: TRBV9
D: TRBD1
DNA: TGTGCCACGGGACAGGGGGCCGGAACCGGGGAGCTGTTTTTT
CDR3: CATGQGAGTGELFF

J: TRBJ2-7
size: -
V: TRBV27
D: TRBD2
DNA: TGTGCCAGCAGTCGCGGGACTAGCGGGGGGTTCTACGAGCAGTACTTC
CDR3: CASSRGTSGGFYEQYF

J: TRBJ2-1
size: once
V: TRBV7-2
D: TRBD2
DNA: TGTGCCAGCAGCTTAGACGCGGGGGGGCTTAGGCGCCCTGAGCAGTTCTTC
CDR3: CASSLDAGGLRRPEQFF

J: TRBJ2-7
size: once
V: TRBV7-2
D: TRBD1
DNA: TGTGCCAGCAGCCTCACCGGGCCGTCAGGGGGCTCCCACGAGCAGTACTTC
CDR3: CASSLTGPSGGSHEQYF

J: TRBJ2-5
size: -
V: TRBV6-4
D: -
DNA: TGTGCCAGCAGTGCCAGGGACGGGGAGACCCAGTACTTC
CDR3: CASSARDGETQYF

J: TRBJ1-2
size: -
V: TRBV18
D: TRBD1
DNA: TGTGCCAGCTCACCCCCACAGGGGGGAGAGGGCTACACCTTC
CDR3: CASSPPQGGEGYTF

J: TRBJ2-4
size: -
V: TRBV11-2
D: -
DNA: TGTGCCAGCAGCCCGAGGGCAGGCCTAGCCAAAAACATTCAGTACTTC
CDR3: CASSPRAGLAKNIQYF

J: TRBJ2-3
size: -
V: TRBV9
D: TRBD2
DNA: TGTGCCAGCAGCGGAGGACTAGCGGGGGGGCAGTATCCAGATACGCAGTATTTT
CDR3: CASSGGLAGGQYPDTQYF

J: TRBJ2-6
size: once
V: TRBV7-2
D: TRBD1
DNA: TGTGCCAGCACCTGGACAGGGGCCAGCTCTGGGGCCAACGTCCTGACTTTC
CDR3: CASTWTGASSGANVLTF

J: TRBJ2-2
size: -
V: TRBV9
D: -
DNA: TGTGCCAGCAGCGTTGAGGCAGTGAGGACCGGGGAGCTGTTTTTT
CDR3: CASSVEAVRTGELFF

J: TRBJ2-7
size: -
V: TRBV28
D: TRBD1
DNA: TGTGCCAGCAGGGTTCCGGGACAGGGGGTCTACGAGCAGTACTTC
CDR3: CASRVPGQGVYEQYF

J: TRBJ1-1
size: -
V: TRBV12-3/TRBV12-4
D: -
DNA: TGTGCCAGCAGCCCACCCGCGCGGAGAGGGGCTTTCTTT
CDR3: CASSPPARRGAFF

J: TRBJ1-3
size: -
V: TRBV28
D: -
DNA: TGTGCCAGCAGTTTGCGGTCCTACTCTGGAAACACCATATATTTT
CDR3: CASSLRSYSGNTIYF

J: TRBJ2-1
size: -
V: TRBV5-1
D: TRBD2
DNA: TGCGCCAGCACCCTACTACTAGCGCCGGGAAATGAGCAGTTCTTC
CDR3: CASTLLLAPGNEQFF

J: TRBJ1-2
size: -
V: TRBV4-2
D: TRBD1
DNA: TGTGCCAGCAGCCAAGGTCTATGGGACAGGGCGGGAGGCTACACCTTC
CDR3: CASSQGLWDRAGGYTF

J: TRBJ1-4
size: -
V: TRBV11-2
D: -
DNA: TGTGCCAGCAGCTTAGTTCGGGGAACTAATGAAAAACTGTTTTTT
CDR3: CASSLVRGTNEKLFF

J: TRBJ2-7
size: -
V: TRBV4-1
D: -
DNA: TGCGCCAGCAGCCAAGATGATAGGGGATCCTACGAGCAGTACTTC
CDR3: CASSQDDRGSYEQYF

J: TRBJ2-1
size: -
V: TRBV5-1
D: TRBD2
DNA: TGCGCCAGCAGCTTGGCTAGCGGGGGTCCCCTTTACAATGAGCAGTTCTTC
CDR3: CASSLASGGPLYNEQFF

J: TRBJ2-5
size: -
V: TRBV5-1
D: -
DNA: TGCGCCAGCAGCCAGGGCCGAGAGACCCAGTACTTC
CDR3: CASSQGRETQYF

J: TRBJ1-2
size: -
V: TRBV6-2/TRBV6-3
D: -
DNA: TGTGCCAGCAGTTACGGGGATGGCTACACCTTC
CDR3: CASSYGDGYTF

J: TRBJ1-1
size: once
V: TRBV7-8
D: -
DNA: TGTGCCAGCAGCTTGGGGGCTGGGAACACTGAAGCTTTCTTT
CDR3: CASSLGAGNTEAFF

J: TRBJ2-6
size: -
V: TRBV30
D: -
DNA: TGTGCCTCCCGGGGGAGACTTTCCGGGGCCAACGTCCTGACTTTC
CDR3: CASRGRLSGANVLTF

J: TRBJ1-1
size: once
V: TRBV27
D: TRBD1
DNA: TGTGCCAGCAGTCTCGGGGGACAGGCAGCCGCTTTCTTT
CDR3: CASSLGGQAAAFF

J: TRBJ1-2
size: once
V: TRBV30
D: TRBD1
DNA: TGTGCCTGGACCCCCGGGACAGCCGGCTACACCTTC
CDR3: CAWTPGTAGYTF

J: TRBJ2-1
size: -
V: TRBV6-5
D: TRBD1
DNA: TGTGCCAGCAGAATCGACAGGGTGGCTGAGCAGTTCTTC
CDR3: CASRIDRVAEQFF

J: TRBJ2-7
size: few
V: TRBV6-6
D: TRBD2
DNA: TGTGCCAGCAGGGTCCAATCTAGCGGGGCCTACGAGCAGTACTTC
CDR3: CASRVQSSGAYEQYF

J: TRBJ2-3
size: -
V: TRBV5-1
D: -
DNA: TGCGTCAGCAGCAGAAACACAGATACGCAGTATTTT
CDR3: CVSSRNTDTQYF

J: TRBJ2-1
size: -
V: TRBV6-2/TRBV6-3
D: TRBD1
DNA: TGTGCCAGCAGTTACCGAAAGGGACAGGGGGTGTACAATGAGCAGTTCTTC
CDR3: CASSYRKGQGVYNEQFF

J: TRBJ1-1
size: -
V: TRBV27
D: -
DNA: TGTGCCAGCAGTTTCAGTGGGGCTAACACTGAAGCTTTCTTT
CDR3: CASSFSGANTEAFF

J: TRBJ2-3
size: -
V: TRBV3-1/TRBV3-2
D: TRBD2
DNA: TGTGCCAGCAGCCAAGATCGAGCTAGCGGGGTGATCACAGATACGCAGTATTTT
CDR3: CASSQDRASGVITDTQYF

J: TRBJ1-3
size: -
V: TRBV5-1
D: -
DNA: TGCGCCAGCAGCTTATCAGGGACTGGAAACACCATATATTTT
CDR3: CASSLSGTGNTIYF

J: TRBJ2-3
size: -
V: TRBV3-1/TRBV3-2
D: -
DNA: TGTGCCAGCAGCCAAAACAGGGCAGATACGCAGTATTTT
CDR3: CASSQNRADTQYF

J: TRBJ2-1
size: few
V: TRBV6-2/TRBV6-3
D: -
DNA: TGTGCCAGCAGTTATGGGAGCGTTACTGAGCAGTTCTTC
CDR3: CASSYGSVTEQFF

J: TRBJ2-2
size: -
V: TRBV4-2
D: TRBD2
DNA: TGTGCCAGCAGTTTGGAGCGGGGGGCAACCACCGGGGAGCTGTTTTTT
CDR3: CASSLERGATTGELFF

J: TRBJ1-1
size: -
V: TRBV7-2
D: -
DNA: TGTGCCAGCAGCTTAAGGGAGGGCACGGGCACTGAAGCTTTCTTT
CDR3: CASSLREGTGTEAFF

J: TRBJ1-1
size: once
V: TRBV28
D: -
DNA: TGTGCCAGCACACAGGAGAACACTGAAGCTTTCTTT
CDR3: CASTQENTEAFF

J: TRBJ1-1
size: once
V: TRBV7-8
D: TRBD1
DNA: TGTGCCAGCAGCTCTTCCGACAGGGGAATGAACACTGAAGCTTTCTTT
CDR3: CASSSSDRGMNTEAFF

J: TRBJ1-1
size: -
V: TRBV25-1
D: -
DNA: TGTGCCAGCAGTGAATTGTTGAACACTGAAGCTTTCTTT
CDR3: CASSELLNTEAFF

J: TRBJ1-1
size: -
V: TRBV29-1
D: -
DNA: TGCAGCGTTGGCGGAGCAAAGAACACTGAAGCTTTCTTT
CDR3: CSVGGAKNTEAFF

J: TRBJ2-7
size: -
V: TRBV3-1/TRBV3-2
D: -
DNA: TGTGCCAGCAGCCAAGTGGGGGGATACGAGCAGTACTTC
CDR3: CASSQVGGYEQYF

J: TRBJ2-7
size: -
V: TRBV30
D: TRBD2
DNA: TGTGCCTGGAGCCTTGCGGGGGACTCCTACGAGCAGTACTTC
CDR3: CAWSLAGDSYEQYF

J: TRBJ2-7
size: -
V: TRBV4-1
D: -
DNA: TGCGCCAGCAGCCAAGTATTTGGGGGATACGAGCAGTACTTC
CDR3: CASSQVFGGYEQYF

J: TRBJ2-7
size: -
V: TRBV7-3
D: -
DNA: TGTGCCAGCAGTTTACTTTCAGGGTTCGAGCAGTACTTC
CDR3: CASSLLSGFEQYF

J: TRBJ1-2
size: -
V: TRBV6-5
D: TRBD1
DNA: TGTGCCAGCAGCTCAGGACAGGTCTATGGCTACACCTTC
CDR3: CASSSGQVYGYTF

J: TRBJ1-5
size: -
V: TRBV27
D: -
DNA: TGTGCCAGCAGTTTATCGAACAGGGCACAGCCCCAGCATTTT
CDR3: CASSLSNRAQPQHF

J: TRBJ2-1
size: -
V: TRBV5-4
D: TRBD2
DNA: TGTGCCAGCAGCCCCCTAGCGGGGGGGCCTAGTGAGCAGTTCTTC
CDR3: CASSPLAGGPSEQFF

J: TRBJ2-2
size: -
V: TRBV18
D: -
DNA: TGTGCCAGCTCACCCGGCAGGGACACCGGGGAGCTGTTTTTT
CDR3: CASSPGRDTGELFF

J: TRBJ1-1
size: -
V: TRBV4-2
D: -
DNA: TGTGCCAGCAGCCCCGGCCTCACTGAAGCTTTCTTT
CDR3: CASSPGLTEAFF

J: TRBJ2-3
size: -
V: TRBV6-4
D: -
DNA: TGTGCCAGCAGACTTACGGGGGGCCTCAGCACAGATACGCAGTATTTT
CDR3: CASRLTGGLSTDTQYF

J: TRBJ2-1
size: -
V: TRBV6-2/TRBV6-3
D: -
DNA: TGTGCCAGCAGTCACAGGGTGGACAGTAATGAGCAGTTCTTC
CDR3: CASSHRVDSNEQFF

J: TRBJ2-7
size: -
V: TRBV6-5
D: TRBD1
DNA: TGTGCCAGCCGTTACCGGGACAGGGTTCTCGAGCAGTACTTC
CDR3: CASRYRDRVLEQYF

J: TRBJ2-3
size: -
V: TRBV29-1
D: -
DNA: TGCAGCGTTGAACCAGGCAGCACAGATACGCAGTATTTT
CDR3: CSVEPGSTDTQYF

J: TRBJ1-1
size: -
V: TRBV13
D: -
DNA: TGTGCCAGCAGCGGAACAGGGCACACTGAAGCTTTCTTT
CDR3: CASSGTGHTEAFF

J: TRBJ1-4
size: -
V: TRBV5-1
D: -
DNA: TGCGCCAGCAGGCCGCGACTACAGGGTAATGAAAAACTGTTTTTT
CDR3: CASRPRLQGNEKLFF